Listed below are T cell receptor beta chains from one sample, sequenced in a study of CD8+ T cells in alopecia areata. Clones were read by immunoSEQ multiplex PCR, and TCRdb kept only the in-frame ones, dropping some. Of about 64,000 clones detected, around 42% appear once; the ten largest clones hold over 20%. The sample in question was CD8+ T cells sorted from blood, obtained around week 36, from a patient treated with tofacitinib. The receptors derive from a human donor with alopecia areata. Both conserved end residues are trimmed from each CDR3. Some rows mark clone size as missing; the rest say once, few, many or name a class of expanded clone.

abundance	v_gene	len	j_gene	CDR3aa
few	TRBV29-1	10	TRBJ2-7	SVVPSSYEQY
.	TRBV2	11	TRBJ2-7	ASSEGWSYEQY
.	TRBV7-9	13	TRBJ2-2	ASSPPPGSTGELF
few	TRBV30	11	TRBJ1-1	AWPGGPNTEAF
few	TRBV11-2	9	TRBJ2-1	ASSLRGEQF
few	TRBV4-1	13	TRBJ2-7	ASSQVRQGAYEQY
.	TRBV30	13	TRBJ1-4	AWSFPDGRNEKLF
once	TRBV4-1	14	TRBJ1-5	ASSPLLGGDNQPQH
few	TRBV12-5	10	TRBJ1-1	ASGGDSAEAF
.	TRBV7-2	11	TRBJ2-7	ASSFGRGYEQY
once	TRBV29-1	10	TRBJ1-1	SVLGTAPEAF
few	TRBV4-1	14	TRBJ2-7	ASSPKATGGYLEQY
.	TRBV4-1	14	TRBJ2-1	ASSNVGGSSYNEQF
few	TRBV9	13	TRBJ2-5	ASSVGDRGRETQY
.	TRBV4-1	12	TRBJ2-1	ASSQEARGDEQF
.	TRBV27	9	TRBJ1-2	ASANYYGYT
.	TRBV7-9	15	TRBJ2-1	ASSSRASGNSYNEQF
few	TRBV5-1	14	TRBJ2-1	ASSLELAGGRNEQF
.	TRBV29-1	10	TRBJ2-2	SVGADTGELF
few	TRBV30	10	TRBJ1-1	AWSRMNTEAF
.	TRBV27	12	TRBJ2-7	ASSYARATYEQY
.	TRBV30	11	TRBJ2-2	AWSVAGLGDLF
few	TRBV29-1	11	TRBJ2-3	SVPAHGPDTQY
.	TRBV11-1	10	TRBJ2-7	ASSLGSYEQY
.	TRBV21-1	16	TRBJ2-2	ASSLRTDSRLGTGELF
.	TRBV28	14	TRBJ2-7	ASSLLLAGESYEQY
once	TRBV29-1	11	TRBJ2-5	SVGRGLIETQY
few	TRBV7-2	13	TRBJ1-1	ASSLAQGMNTEAF
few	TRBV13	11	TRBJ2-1	ASSPRKYNEQF
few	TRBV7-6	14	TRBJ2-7	ASSPQAGGPFYEQY
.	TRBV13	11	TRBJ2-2	ASSPRVAGELF
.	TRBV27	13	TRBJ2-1	ACGRSSGIYNEQF
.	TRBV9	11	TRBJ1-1	ASRKILNTEAF
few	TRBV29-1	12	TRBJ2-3	SAVDPEGVDTQY
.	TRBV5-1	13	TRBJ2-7	ASSPDGRGAYEQY
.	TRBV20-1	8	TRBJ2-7	SAGQYEQY
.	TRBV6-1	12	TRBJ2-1	ASSTSVVGNEQF
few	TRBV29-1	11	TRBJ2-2	SVLAENTGELF
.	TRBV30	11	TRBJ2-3	AWSLIAADTQY
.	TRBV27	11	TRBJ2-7	ASRQGQVDEQY
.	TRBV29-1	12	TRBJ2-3	SGTLAGVPDTQY
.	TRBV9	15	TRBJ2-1	ASSVGREGPLNNEQF
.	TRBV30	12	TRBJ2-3	AWSTGQGGDTQY
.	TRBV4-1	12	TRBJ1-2	ASSQVNGQQSYT
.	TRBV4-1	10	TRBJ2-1	ASSPRQGEQF
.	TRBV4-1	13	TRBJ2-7	ASSPRQDQGYEQY